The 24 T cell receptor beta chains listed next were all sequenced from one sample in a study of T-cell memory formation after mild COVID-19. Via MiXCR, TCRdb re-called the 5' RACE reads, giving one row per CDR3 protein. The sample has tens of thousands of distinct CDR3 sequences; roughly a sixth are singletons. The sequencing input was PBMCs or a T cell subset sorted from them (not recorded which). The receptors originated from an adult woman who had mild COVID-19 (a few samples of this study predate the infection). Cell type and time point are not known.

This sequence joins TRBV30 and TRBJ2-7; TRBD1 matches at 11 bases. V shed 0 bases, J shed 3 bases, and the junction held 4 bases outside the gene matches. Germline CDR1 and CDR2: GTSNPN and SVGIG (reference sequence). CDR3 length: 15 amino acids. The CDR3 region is CAWSVWTGGFYEQYF. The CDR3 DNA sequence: TGTGCCTGGAGTGTATGGACAGGGGGCTTCTACGAGCAGTACTTC.

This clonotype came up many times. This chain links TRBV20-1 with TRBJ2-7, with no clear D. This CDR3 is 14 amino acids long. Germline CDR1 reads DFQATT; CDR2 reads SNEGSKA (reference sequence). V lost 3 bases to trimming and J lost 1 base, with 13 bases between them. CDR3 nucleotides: TGCAGTGCTAGCAGTCAGGATCCGTCCTACGAGCAGTACTTC. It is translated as CSASSQDPSYEQYF.

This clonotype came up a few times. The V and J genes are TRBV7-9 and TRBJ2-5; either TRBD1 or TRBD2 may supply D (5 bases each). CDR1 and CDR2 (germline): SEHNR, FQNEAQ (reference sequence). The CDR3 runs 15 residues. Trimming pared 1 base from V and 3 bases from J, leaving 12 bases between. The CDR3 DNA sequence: TGTGCCAGCAGCTTAGTCCCGGGACCTAAAGAGACCCAGTACTTC. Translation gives CASSLVPGPKETQYF.

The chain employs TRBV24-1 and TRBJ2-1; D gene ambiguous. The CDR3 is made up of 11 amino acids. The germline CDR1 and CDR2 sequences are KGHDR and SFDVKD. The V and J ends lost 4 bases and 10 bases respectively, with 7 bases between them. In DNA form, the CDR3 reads TGTGCCACCAGTGACCGGGTAGAGCAGTTCTTC. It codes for CATSDRVEQFF.

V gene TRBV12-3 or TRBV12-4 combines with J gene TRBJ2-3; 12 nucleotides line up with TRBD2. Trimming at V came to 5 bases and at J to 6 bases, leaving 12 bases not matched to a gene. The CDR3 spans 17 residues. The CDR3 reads CASSPRTSGKGPDTQYF. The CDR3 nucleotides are TGTGCCAGCAGTCCACGGACTAGCGGGAAGGGCCCCGATACGCAGTATTTT.

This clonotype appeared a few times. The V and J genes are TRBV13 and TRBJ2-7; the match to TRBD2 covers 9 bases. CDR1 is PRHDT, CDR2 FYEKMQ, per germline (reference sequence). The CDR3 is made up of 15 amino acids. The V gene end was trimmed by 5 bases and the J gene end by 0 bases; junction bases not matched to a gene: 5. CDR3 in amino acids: CASSPSGRTSYEQYF. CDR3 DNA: TGTGCCAGCAGCCCCAGCGGGAGGACCTCCTACGAGCAGTACTTC.

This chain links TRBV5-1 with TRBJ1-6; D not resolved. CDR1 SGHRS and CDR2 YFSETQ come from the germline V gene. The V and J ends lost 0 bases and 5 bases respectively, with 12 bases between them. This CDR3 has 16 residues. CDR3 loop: CASSLDWVVDNSPLHF. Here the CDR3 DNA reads TGCGCCAGCAGCTTGGATTGGGTGGTAGATAATTCACCCCTCCACTTT.

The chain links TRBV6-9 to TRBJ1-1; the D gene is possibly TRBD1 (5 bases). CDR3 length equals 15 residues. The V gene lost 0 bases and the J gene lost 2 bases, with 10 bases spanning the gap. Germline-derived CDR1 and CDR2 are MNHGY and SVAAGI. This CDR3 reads CASSYSARENTEAFF. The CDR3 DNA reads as TGTGCCAGCAGTTATTCAGCCAGGGAAAACACTGAAGCTTTCTTT.

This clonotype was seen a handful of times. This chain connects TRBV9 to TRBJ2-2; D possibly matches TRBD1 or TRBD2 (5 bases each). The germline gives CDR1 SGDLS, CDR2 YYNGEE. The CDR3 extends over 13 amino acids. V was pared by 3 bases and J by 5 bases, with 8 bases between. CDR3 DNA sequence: TGTGCCAGCAGCGGGGGGAGTACCGGGGAGCTGTTTTTT. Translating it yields CASSGGSTGELFF.

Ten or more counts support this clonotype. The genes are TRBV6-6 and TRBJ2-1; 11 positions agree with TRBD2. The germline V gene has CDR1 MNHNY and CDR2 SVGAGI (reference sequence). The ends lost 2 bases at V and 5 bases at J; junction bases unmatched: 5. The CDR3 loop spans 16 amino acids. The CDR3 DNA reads TGTGCCAGCAGTTACGAACTAGCGGGAGTCGACAATGAGCAGTTCTTC. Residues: CASSYELAGVDNEQFF.

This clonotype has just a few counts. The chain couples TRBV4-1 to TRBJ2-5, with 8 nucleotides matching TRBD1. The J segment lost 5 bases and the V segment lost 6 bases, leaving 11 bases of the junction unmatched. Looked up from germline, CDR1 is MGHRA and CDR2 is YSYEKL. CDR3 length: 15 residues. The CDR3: CASSHPQGAGETQYF. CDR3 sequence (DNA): TGCGCCAGCAGTCACCCTCAGGGGGCTGGGGAGACCCAGTACTTC.

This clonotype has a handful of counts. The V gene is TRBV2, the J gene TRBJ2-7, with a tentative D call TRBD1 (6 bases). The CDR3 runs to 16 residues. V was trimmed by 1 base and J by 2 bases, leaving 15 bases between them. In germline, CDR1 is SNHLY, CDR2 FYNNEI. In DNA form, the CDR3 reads TGTGCCAGCAGTGAAGAAGGACAGAGCGGTCCCTACGAGCAGTACTTC. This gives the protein CASSEEGQSGPYEQYF.

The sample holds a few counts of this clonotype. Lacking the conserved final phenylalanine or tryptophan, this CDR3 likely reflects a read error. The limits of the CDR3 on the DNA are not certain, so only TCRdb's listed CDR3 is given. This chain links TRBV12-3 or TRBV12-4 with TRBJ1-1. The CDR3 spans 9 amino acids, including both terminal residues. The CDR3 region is CASSPPTLV.

The CDR3 sequence: CASRSGTSGDTQYF. CDR3 nucleotide sequence: TGTGCCAGCAGGTCCGGGACTAGCGGGGATACGCAGTATTTT. The rearrangement links TRBV11-3 to TRBJ2-3; 12 bases match TRBD2. Trimming at V came to 6 bases and at J to 6 bases, leaving 4 bases not matched to a gene. The germline V gene encodes CDR1 SGHNT and CDR2 YENEEA. The CDR3 runs to 14 residues.

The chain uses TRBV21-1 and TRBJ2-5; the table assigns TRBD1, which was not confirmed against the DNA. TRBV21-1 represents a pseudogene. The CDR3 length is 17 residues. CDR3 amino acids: CASSKAQDSSGKETQYF. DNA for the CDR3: TGTGCCAGCAGCAAAGCCCAGGACAGTTCGGGTAAAGAGACCCAGTACTTC.

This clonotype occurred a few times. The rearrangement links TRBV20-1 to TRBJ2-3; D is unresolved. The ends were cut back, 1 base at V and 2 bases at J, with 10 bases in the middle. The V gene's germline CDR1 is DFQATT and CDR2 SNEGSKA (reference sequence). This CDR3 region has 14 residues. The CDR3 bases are TGCAGTGCTAGAGGCCAGATTTACACAGATACGCAGTATTTT. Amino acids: CSARGQIYTDTQYF.

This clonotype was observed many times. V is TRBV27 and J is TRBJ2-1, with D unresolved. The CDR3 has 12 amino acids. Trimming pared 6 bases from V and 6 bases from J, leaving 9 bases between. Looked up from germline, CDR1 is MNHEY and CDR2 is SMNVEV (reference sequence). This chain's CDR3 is CASSLAGNEQFF. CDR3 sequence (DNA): TGTGCCAGCAGCTTAGCTGGCAATGAGCAGTTCTTC.

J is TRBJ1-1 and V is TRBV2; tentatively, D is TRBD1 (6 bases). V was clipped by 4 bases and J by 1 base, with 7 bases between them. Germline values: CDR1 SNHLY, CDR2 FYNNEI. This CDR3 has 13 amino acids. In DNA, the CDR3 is TGTGCCAGCAGTGCCAGGGGGAACACTGAAGCTTTCTTT. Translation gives CASSARGNTEAFF. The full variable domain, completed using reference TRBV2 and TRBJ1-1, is EPEVTQTPSHQVTQMGQEVILRCVPISNHLYFYWYRQILGQKVEFLVSFYNNEISEKSEIFDDQFSVERPDGSNFTLKIRSTKLEDSAMYFCASSARGNTEAFFGQGTRLTVV.

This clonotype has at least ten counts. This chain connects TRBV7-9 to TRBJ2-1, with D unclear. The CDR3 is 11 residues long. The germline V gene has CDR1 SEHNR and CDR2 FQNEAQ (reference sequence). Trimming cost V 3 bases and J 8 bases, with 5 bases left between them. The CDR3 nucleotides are TGTGCCAGCAGCTTTTCGGATGAGCAGTTCTTC. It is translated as CASSFSDEQFF.

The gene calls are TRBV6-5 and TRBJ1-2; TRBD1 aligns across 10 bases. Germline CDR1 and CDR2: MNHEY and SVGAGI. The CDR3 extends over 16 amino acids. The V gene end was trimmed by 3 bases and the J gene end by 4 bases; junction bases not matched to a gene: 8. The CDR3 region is CASSYEFRDRGYGYTF. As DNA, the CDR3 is TGTGCCAGCAGTTATGAATTCCGGGACAGGGGCTATGGCTACACCTTC.

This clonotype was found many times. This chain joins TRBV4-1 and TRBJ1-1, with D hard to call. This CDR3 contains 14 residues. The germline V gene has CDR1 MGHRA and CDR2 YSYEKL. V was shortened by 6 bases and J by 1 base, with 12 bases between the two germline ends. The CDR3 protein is CASRTLPGNTEAFF. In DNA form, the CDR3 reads TGCGCCAGCAGAACCCTCCCGGGGAACACTGAAGCTTTCTTT.

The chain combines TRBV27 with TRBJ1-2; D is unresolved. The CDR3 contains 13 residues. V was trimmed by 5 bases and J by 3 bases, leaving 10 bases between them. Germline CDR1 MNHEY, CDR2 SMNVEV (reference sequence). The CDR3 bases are TGTGCCAGCAGTCCCCACAGTCACTATGGCTACACCTTC. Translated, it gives CASSPHSHYGYTF.

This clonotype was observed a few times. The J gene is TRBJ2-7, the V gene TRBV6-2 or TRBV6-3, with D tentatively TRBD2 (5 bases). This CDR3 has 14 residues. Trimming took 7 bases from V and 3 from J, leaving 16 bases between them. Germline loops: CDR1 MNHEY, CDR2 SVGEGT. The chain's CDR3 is CASIRPGLIYEQYF. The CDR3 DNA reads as TGTGCCAGCATTCGTCCAGGACTTATCTACGAGCAGTACTTC.

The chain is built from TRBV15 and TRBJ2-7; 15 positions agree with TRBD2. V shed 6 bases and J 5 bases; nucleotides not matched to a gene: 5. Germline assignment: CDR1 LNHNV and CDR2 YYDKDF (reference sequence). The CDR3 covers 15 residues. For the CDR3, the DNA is TGTGCCACCAGGACCGGGACTAGCGGGAGGCACGAGCAGTACTTC. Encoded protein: CATRTGTSGRHEQYF.